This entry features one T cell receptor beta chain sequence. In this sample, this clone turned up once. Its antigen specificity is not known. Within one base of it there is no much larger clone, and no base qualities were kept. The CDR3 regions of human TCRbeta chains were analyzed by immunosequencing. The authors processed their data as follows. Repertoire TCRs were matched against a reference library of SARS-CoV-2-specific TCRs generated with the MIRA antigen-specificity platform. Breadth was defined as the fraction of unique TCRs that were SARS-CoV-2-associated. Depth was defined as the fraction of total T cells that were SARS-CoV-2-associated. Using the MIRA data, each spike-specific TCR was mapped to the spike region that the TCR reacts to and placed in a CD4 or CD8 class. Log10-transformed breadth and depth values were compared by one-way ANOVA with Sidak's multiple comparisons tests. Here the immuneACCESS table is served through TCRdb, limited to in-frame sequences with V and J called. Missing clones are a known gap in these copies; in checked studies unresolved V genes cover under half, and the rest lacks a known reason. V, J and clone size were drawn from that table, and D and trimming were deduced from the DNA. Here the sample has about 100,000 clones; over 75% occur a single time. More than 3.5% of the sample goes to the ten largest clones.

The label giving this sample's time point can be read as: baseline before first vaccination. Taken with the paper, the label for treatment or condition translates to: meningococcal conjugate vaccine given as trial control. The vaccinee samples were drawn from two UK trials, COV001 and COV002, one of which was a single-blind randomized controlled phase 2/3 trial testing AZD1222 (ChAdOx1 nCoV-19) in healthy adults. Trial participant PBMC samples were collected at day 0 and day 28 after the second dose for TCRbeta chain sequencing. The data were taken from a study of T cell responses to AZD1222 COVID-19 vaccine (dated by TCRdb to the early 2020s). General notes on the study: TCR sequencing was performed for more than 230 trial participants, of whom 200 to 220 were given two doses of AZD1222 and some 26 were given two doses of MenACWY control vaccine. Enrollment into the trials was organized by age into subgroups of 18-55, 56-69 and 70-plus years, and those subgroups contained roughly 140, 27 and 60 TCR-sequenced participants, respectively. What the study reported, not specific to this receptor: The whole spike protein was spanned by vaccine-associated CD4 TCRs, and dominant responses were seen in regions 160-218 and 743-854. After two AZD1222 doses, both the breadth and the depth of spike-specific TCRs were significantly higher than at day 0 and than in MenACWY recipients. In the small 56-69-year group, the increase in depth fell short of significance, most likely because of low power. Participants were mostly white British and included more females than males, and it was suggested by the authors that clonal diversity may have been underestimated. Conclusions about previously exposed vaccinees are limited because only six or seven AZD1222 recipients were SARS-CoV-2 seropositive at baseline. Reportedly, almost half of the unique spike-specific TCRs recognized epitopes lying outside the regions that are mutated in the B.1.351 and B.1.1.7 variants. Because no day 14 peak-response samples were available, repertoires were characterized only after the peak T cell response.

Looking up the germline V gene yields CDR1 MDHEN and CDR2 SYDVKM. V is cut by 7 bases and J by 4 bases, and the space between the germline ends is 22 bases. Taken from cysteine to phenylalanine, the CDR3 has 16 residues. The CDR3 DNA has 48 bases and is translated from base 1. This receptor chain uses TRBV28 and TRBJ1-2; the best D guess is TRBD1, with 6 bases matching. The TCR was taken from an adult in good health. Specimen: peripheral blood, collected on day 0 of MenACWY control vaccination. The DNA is TGTGCCAGCACCACTATGGGTTTAGGGGGTCCCTATGGCTACACCTTC. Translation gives CASTTMGLGGPYGYTF.